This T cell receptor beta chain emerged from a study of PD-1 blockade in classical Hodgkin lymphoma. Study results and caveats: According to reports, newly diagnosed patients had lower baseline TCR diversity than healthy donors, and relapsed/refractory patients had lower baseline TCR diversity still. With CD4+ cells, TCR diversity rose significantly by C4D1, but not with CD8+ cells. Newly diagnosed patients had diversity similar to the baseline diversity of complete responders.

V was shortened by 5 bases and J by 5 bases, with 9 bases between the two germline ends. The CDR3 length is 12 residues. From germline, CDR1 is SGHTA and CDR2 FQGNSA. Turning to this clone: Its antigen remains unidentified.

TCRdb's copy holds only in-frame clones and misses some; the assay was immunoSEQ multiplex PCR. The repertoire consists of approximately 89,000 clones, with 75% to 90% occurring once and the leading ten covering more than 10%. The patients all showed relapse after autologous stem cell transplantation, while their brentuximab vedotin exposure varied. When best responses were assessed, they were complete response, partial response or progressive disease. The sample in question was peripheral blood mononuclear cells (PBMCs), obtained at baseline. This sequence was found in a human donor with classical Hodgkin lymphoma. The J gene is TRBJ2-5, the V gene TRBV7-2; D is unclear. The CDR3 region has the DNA TGTGCCAGCAGCCAGGCCAGGGAGACCCAGTACTTC. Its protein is CASSQARETQYF.